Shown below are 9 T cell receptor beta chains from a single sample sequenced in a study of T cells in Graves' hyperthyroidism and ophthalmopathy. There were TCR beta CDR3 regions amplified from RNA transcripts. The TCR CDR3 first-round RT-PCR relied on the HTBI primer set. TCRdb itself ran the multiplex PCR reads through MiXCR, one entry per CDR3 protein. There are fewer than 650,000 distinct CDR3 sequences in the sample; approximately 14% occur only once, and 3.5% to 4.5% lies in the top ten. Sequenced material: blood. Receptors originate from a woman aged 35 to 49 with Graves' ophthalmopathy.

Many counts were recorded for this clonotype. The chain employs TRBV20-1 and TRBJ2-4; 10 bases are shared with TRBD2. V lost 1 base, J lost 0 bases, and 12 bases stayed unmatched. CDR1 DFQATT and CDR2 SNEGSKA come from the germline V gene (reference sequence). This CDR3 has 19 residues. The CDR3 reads CSARVPSGRETLAKNIQYF. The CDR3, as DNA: TGCAGTGCTAGAGTTCCCAGCGGGAGGGAGACACTAGCCAAAAACATTCAGTACTTC.

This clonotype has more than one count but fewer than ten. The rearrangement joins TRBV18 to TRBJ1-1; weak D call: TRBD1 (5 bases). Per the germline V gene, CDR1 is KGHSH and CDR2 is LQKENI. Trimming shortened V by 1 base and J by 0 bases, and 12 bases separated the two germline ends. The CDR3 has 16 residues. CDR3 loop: CASSPQGQTMNTEAFF. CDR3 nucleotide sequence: TGTGCCAGCTCACCACAGGGGCAGACCATGAACACTGAAGCTTTCTTT.

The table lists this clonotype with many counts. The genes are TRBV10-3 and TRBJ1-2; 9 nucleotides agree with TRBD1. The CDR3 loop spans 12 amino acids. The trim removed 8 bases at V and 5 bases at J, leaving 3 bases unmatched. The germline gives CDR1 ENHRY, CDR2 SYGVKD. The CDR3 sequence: CAIDRGEYGYTF. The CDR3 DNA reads TGTGCCATCGACAGGGGGGAATATGGCTACACCTTC.

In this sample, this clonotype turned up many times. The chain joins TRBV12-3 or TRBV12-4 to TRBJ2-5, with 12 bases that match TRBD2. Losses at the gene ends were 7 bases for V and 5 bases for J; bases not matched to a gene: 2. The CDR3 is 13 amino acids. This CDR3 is CASMLAGGETQYF. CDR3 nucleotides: TGTGCCAGCATGCTAGCGGGAGGGGAGACCCAGTACTTC.

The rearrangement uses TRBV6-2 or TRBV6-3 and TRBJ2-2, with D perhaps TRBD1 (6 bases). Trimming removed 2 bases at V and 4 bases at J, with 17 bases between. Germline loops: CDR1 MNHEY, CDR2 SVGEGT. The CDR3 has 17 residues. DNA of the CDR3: TGTGCCAGCAGTTACAACCCTGATACAGGGACCACCGGGGAGCTGTTTTTT. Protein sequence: CASSYNPDTGTTGELFF.

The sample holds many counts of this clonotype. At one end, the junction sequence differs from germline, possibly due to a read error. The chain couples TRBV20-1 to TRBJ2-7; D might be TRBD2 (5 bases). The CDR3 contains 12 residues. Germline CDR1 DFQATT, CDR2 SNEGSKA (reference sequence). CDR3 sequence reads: CSASSDSYGQYF. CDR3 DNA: TGCAGTGCCTCTTCGGACTCCTACGGGCAGTACTTC.

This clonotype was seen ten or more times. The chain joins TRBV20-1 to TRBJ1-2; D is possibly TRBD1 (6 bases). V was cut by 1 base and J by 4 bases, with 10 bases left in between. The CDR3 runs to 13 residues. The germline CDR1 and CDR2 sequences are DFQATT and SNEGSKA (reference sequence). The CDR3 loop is CSARGLGGYGYTF. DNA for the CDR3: TGCAGTGCTAGAGGTTTAGGGGGCTATGGCTACACCTTC.

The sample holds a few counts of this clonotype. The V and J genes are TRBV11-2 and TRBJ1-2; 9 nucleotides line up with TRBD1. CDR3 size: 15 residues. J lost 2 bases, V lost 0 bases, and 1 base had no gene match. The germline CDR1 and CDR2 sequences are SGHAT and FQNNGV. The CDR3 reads CASSLEGTGNYGYTF. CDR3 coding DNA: TGTGCCAGCAGCTTAGAGGGGACAGGGAACTATGGCTACACCTTC.

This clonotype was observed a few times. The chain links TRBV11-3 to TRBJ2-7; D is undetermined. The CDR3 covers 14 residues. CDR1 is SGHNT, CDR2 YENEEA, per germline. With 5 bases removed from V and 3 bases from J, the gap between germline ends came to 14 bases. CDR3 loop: CASSPPPLYYEQYF. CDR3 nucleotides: TGTGCCAGCAGCCCACCGCCATTGTACTACGAGCAGTACTTC.